The sequence of this T cell receptor (beta chain) was determined in a study of STAT5B mutations in CD4+ large granular lymphocyte leukemia. Points on this clone: The antigen remains unidentified.

General observations from the study: Higher CD4+ than CD8+ T-LGLL clonality might reflect small sample size.

Only in-frame clones appear in the TCRdb table, and some are missing; sequencing was by immunoSEQ multiplex PCR. In the table there are approximately 21,000 clones, approximately 80% of which are singletons. V lost 6 bases, J lost 4 bases, and 11 bases lay in between. This CDR3 comprises 13 residues. Germline assignment: CDR1 SGHNT and CDR2 YENEEA. What was sequenced was CD4+ T cells from blood buffy coats. The chain has TRBV11-3 and TRBJ2-3, with a possible D match to TRBD2 (6 bases). This receptor was identified in a human donor in good health. The CDR3 loop is CASRGRESDTQYF. As DNA, the CDR3 is TGTGCCAGCAGAGGACGGGAGTCAGATACGCAGTATTTT.